Listed below are T cell receptor beta chains from one sample, sequenced in a study of spatial heterogeneity in lung cancer. TCRdb recomputed calls from the 5' RACE reads with MiXCR, one row per CDR3 protein. The sample carries approximately 70,000 distinct CDR3 sequences, approximately 8.9% recorded once. The input for sequencing was PBMCs, taken at follow-up. Source of these receptors: a female donor with early-stage non-small cell lung cancer. The CDR3 runs from the conserved cysteine through the conserved F or W. The D gene is left open where the match is weak. Clone size appears in some rows only: once, few, many, or a class for an expanded clone.

size	V	J	D	DNA	CDR3
many	TRBV24-1	TRBJ2-2	TRBD1	TGTGCCACCGGGACAGAGAACACCGGGGAGCTGTTTTTT	CATGTENTGELFF
many	TRBV19	TRBJ1-5	NA	TGTGCCAGTAGTATAGGGGACAATAGCAATCAGCCCCAGCATTTT	CASSIGDNSNQPQHF
many	TRBV10-3	TRBJ2-5	TRBD2	TGTGCCATCTCTTTCGAGCGGGACCGGGGGACCCAGTACTTC	CAISFERDRGTQYF
many	TRBV28	TRBJ2-1	NA	TGTGCCAGCAGACTTCGGGGGTCTAATTCCTACAATGAGCAGTTCTTC	CASRLRGSNSYNEQFF
many	TRBV7-3	TRBJ2-5	TRBD2	TGTGCCAGCAGCTCAGGACTAGCCGGCGGTCGAGAGACCCAGTACTTC	CASSSGLAGGRETQYF
many	TRBV19	TRBJ2-3	TRBD1	TGTGCCAGTAGTCCCCGGACAGGGGGCCGCACAGATACGCAGTATTTT	CASSPRTGGRTDTQYF
NA	TRBV11-2	TRBJ2-3	TRBD2	TGTGCCAGCAGCCGAGGGACTAGCGGGAGCACAGATACGCAGTATTTT	CASSRGTSGSTDTQYF
NA	TRBV29-1	TRBJ2-2	NA	TGCAGCGTTGAACAGGGGCCCGCGAACACCGGGGAGCTGTTTTTT	CSVEQGPANTGELFF
many	TRBV7-2	TRBJ1-2	TRBD1	TGTGCCAGCAGCTTGATTGCAGGGGGCACTGGCTACACCTTC	CASSLIAGGTGYTF
many	TRBV12-3/TRBV12-4	TRBJ1-3	NA	TGTGCCAGCGCCCGTGGGGGGGCTGGAAACACCATATATTTT	CASARGGAGNTIYF
NA	TRBV20-1	TRBJ2-7	NA	TGCAGTGCTAGAGATCAACTTCCCTACGAGCAGTACTTC	CSARDQLPYEQYF
NA	TRBV20-1	TRBJ2-7	TRBD2	TGCAGTGCTAGACGGACTAGCGGGAGCCGTAACTACGAGCAGTACTTC	CSARRTSGSRNYEQYF
many	TRBV5-1	TRBJ2-2	NA	TGCGCCAGCAGCTTGGAAGGGACCTCGAACACCGGGGAGCTGTTTTTT	CASSLEGTSNTGELFF
many	TRBV7-3	TRBJ2-1	TRBD2	TGTGCCAGCAGCTTAGCGGGAGTCGGCAATGAGCAGTTCTTC	CASSLAGVGNEQFF
NA	TRBV20-1	TRBJ2-3	NA	TGCAGTACCGCGGGGAGTATCAACACAGATACGCAGTATTTT	CSTAGSINTDTQYF
NA	TRBV6-5	TRBJ1-2	NA	TGTGCCAGCAGTGACCTACTTATGGGCTACACCTTC	CASSDLLMGYTF
many	TRBV6-5	TRBJ2-2	NA	TGTGCCACCCAAAACACCGGGGAGCTGTTTTTT	CATQNTGELFF
NA	TRBV28	TRBJ2-7	NA	TGTGCCAGCGGCGGGAATTTCTACGAGCAGTACTTC	CASGGNFYEQYF
many	TRBV5-5	TRBJ2-4	TRBD1	TGTGCCAGCAGCTCGTGGACAGGGGGACAGTACTTC	CASSSWTGGQYF
few	TRBV15	TRBJ2-7	TRBD2	TGTGCCACCAGCGGGGGTAGCGGGATATACGAGCAGTACTTC	CATSGGSGIYEQYF
NA	TRBV18	TRBJ2-2	TRBD2	TGTGCCAGCTCACCTCGGACTAGCGGCACCGGGGAGCTGTTTTTT	CASSPRTSGTGELFF
NA	TRBV10-1	TRBJ2-3	NA	TGCGCCAGCAGTGAGTCGCTACCTCGGGATACGCAGTATTTT	CASSESLPRDTQYF
many	TRBV7-3	TRBJ2-7	TRBD2	TGTGCCAGCAGCGCCGCTAGCGGTCCCTCCTACGAGCAGTACTTC	CASSAASGPSYEQYF
NA	TRBV10-1	TRBJ2-7	NA	TGCGCCAGCAGTGAGTCGACCCCGCAGCATGGAGCCTACGAGCAGTACTTC	CASSESTPQHGAYEQYF
few	TRBV10-3	TRBJ1-5	NA	TGTGCCAGCGGACAGTCGGCGAATCAGCCCCAGCATTTT	CASGQSANQPQHF
many	TRBV2	TRBJ2-7	TRBD2	TGTGCCAGCACCTTCGAGCGGGAGGGCCGCTACGAGCAGTACTTC	CASTFEREGRYEQYF
many	TRBV6-5	TRBJ2-7	NA	TGTGCCAGCAGTTACGGCGAGGCAGGGTACTACGAGCAGTACTTC	CASSYGEAGYYEQYF
many	TRBV12-3/TRBV12-4	TRBJ2-7	NA	TGTGCCAGCAGTTTAAAGATATTCTACGAGCAGTACTTC	CASSLKIFYEQYF
many	TRBV24-1	TRBJ2-1	NA	TGTGCCACCAGTGACAGAAGATACAATGAGCAGTTCTTC	CATSDRRYNEQFF
few	TRBV6-5	TRBJ2-1	TRBD2	TGTGCCAGCAGTCAGAGCGGGGGTCTCTACAATGAGCAGTTCTTC	CASSQSGGLYNEQFF
many	TRBV5-1	TRBJ1-6	NA	TGCGCCAGCAGAACGGGTAATTCACCCCTCCACTTT	CASRTGNSPLHF
many	TRBV5-1	TRBJ2-7	TRBD1	TGCGCCAGCACCCCTTCGGGACAGTCCTACGAGCAGTACTTC	CASTPSGQSYEQYF
NA	TRBV4-1	TRBJ2-5	NA	TGCGCCAGCAGTCCGGGACTCCCGGAGGAGACCCAGTACTTC	CASSPGLPEETQYF
NA	TRBV20-1	TRBJ1-5	TRBD1	TGCAGTGCTAGCCCGGGACAGAAAGGTCAGCCCCAGCATTTT	CSASPGQKGQPQHF
many	TRBV5-4	TRBJ2-3	TRBD2	TGTGCCAGCAGCTGGGCGGGAGCTCGCACAGATACGCAGTATTTT	CASSWAGARTDTQYF
NA	TRBV11-2	TRBJ2-5	TRBD1	TGTGCCAGCAGCTTCCAACAGGGGGTAGAGACCCAGTACTTC	CASSFQQGVETQYF
many	TRBV20-1	TRBJ1-2	TRBD1	TGCAGTGCTAGAGATTTTTCGACAGGGGCAGGGTTGAATGGCTACACCTTC	CSARDFSTGAGLNGYTF